This record looks at one T cell receptor beta chain sequence and its context. This table comes from immunoSEQ multiplex PCR, and its TCRdb copy is limited to in-frame clones, with some not included. This table has about 66,000 clones, 92% appearing once. The entry originates in a study of Tregs in tolerant kidney transplant recipients. CDR3 length: 12 amino acids. Per germline, CDR1 MNHNY and CDR2 SVGAGI (reference sequence). Deletions cut 5 bases from V and 3 bases from J, with 8 bases between. J is TRBJ2-7 and V is TRBV6-6; a weak D match, TRBD1 (6 bases). This sequence was found in a human donor who received a combined kidney and bone marrow transplant. Specimen: CD8+ T cells from blood, collected before the transplant. CDR3 DNA sequence: TGTGCCAGCAGTGGGGACAACTACGAGCAGTACTTC. Amino acids: CASSGDNYEQYF.